One TCR beta chain is described in this entry. This specimen belongs to a study of CD8 T cell repertoires and HIV-1 epitope variants. Study-wide context: Tested: three Gag epitope families, Nef HW9 and YT9.

TCRdb's copy holds only in-frame clones and misses some; the assay was immunoSEQ multiplex PCR. The table shows more than 85,000 clones, with roughly 81% occurring only once. The CDR3 spans 15 residues. Germline V gene data show CDR1 as SGHDT and CDR2 as YYEEEE. V lost 4 bases, J lost 10 bases, and 21 bases lay in between. Sequencing used uncultured baseline CD8+ T cells from peripheral blood mononuclear cells (PBMCs). The rearrangement uses TRBV5-6 and TRBJ1-5, with D hard to call. This sequence was found in a male donor with HIV. The CDR3 is CASSRRPTDRAPQHF. The DNA for the CDR3 is TGTGCCAGCAGCCGCAGGCCGACCGACCGAGCCCCCCAGCATTTT.